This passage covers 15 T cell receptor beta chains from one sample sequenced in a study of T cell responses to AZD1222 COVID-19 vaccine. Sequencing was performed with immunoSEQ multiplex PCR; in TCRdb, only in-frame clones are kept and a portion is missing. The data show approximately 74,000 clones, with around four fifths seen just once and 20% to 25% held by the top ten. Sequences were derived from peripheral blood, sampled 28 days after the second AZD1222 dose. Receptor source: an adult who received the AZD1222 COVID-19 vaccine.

The CDR3 sequence: CASSLYGGTSYNEQFF. The CDR3 DNA sequence: TGTGCCAGCAGCCTCTACGGCGGGACCTCCTACAATGAGCAGTTCTTC. V gene TRBV11-3 combines with J gene TRBJ2-1; D might be TRBD2 (6 bases). This CDR3 spans 16 amino acids. The germline V gene encodes CDR1 SGHNT and CDR2 YENEEA. Trimming stripped 5 bases from V and 0 bases from J, with 14 bases between.

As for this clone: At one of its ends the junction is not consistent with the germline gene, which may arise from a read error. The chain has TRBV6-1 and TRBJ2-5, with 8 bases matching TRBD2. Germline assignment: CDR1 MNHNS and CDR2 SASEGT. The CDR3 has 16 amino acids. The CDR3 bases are TGTGCCAGCAGTGAACCCTCCCGGGGGGGCCAAAAGACCCAGTACTTC. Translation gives CASSEPSRGGQKTQYF.

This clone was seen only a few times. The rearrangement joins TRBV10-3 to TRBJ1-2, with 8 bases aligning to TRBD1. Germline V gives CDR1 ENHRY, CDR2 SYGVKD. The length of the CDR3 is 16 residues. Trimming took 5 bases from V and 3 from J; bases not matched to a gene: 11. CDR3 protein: CAISPGQGVMHYGYTF. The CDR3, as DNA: TGTGCCATCAGTCCCGGACAGGGAGTCATGCACTATGGCTACACCTTC.

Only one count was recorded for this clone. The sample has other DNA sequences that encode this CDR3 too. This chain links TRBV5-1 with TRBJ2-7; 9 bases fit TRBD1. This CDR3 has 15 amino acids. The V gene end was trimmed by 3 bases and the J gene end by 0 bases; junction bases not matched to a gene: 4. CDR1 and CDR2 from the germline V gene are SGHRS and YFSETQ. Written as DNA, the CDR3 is TGCGCCAGCAGCTCGGGACAGGGCAGCTCCTACGAGCAGTACTTC. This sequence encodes CASSSGQGSSYEQYF. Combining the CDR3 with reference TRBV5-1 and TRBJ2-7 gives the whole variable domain KAGVTQTPRYLIKTRGQQVTLSCSPISGHRSVSWYQQTPGQGLQFLFEYFSETQRNKGNFPGRFSGRQFSNSRSEMNVSTLELGDSALYLCASSSGQGSSYEQYFGPGTRLTVT.

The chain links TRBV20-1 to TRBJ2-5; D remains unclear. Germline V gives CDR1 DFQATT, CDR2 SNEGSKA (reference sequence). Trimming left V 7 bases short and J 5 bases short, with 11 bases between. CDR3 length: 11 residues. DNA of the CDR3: TGCAGTGTGAGAGCTTTCGAGACCCAGTACTTC. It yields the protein CSVRAFETQYF.

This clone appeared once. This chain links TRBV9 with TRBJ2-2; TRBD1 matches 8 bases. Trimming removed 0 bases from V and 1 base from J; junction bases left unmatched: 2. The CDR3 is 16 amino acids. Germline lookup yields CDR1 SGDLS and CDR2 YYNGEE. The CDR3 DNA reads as TGTGCCAGCAGCGTAGGAGACAGGGGGAACACCGGGGAGCTGTTTTTT. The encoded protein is CASSVGDRGNTGELFF.

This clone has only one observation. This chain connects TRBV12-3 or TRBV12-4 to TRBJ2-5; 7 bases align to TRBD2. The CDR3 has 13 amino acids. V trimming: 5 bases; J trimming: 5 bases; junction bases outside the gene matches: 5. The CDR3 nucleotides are TGTGCCAGCAGTCAACGGCGGGGGGAGACCCAGTACTTC. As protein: CASSQRRGETQYF.

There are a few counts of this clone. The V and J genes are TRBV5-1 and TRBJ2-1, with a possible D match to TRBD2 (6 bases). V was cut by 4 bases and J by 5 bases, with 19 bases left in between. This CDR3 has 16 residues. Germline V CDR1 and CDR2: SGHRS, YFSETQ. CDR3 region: CASSRAGTGFDNEQFF. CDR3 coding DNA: TGCGCCAGCAGCCGGGCCGGGACTGGATTTGACAATGAGCAGTTCTTC.

CDR3 amino acids: CASSPPWGTNTEAFF. The CDR3, as DNA: TGCGCCAGCAGTCCACCCTGGGGAACGAACACTGAAGCTTTCTTT. The V call is TRBV23-1, the J call TRBJ1-1; D is ambiguous. TRBV23-1 is flagged as an ORF with uncertain function. Trimming removed 4 bases at V and 1 base at J, with 13 bases between. The CDR3 extends over 15 amino acids.

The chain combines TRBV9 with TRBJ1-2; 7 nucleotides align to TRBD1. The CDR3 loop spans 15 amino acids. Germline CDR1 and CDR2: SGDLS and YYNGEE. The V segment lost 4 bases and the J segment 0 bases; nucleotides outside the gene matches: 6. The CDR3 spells CASSLATGPNYGYTF. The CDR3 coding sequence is TGTGCCAGCAGCCTAGCGACAGGGCCTAACTATGGCTACACCTTC.

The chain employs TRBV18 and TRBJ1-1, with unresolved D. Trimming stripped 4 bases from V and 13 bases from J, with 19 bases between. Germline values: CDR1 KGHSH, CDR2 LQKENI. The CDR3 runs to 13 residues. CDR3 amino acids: CASSLGTTGSGFF. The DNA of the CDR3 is TGTGCCAGCTCACTGGGAACCACCGGGTCTGGTTTCTTT.

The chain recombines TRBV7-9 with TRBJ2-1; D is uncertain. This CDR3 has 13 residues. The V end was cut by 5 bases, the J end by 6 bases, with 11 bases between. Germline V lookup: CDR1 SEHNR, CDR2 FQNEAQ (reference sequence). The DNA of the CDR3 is TGTGCCAGCAGCGAAATTCCGGTCAATGAGCAGTTCTTC. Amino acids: CASSEIPVNEQFF.

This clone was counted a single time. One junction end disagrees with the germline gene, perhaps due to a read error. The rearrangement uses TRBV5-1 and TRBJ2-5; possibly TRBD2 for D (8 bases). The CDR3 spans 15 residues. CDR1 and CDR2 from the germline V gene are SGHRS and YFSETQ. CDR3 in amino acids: CASSPDGRGQGTQYF. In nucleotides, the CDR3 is TGCGCCAGCAGCCCAGACGGGAGGGGGCAAGGGACCCAGTACTTC.

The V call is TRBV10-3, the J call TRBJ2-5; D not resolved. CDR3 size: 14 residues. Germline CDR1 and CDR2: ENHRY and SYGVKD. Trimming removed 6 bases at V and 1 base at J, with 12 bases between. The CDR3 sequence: CAIRQHHTQETQYF. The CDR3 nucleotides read TGTGCCATCAGACAACACCATACCCAAGAGACCCAGTACTTC.

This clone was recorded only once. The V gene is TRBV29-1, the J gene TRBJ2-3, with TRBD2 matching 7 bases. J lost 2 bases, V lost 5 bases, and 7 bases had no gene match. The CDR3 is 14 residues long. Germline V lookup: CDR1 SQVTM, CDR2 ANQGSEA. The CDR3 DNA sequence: TGCAGCGTTAGGATAGCGGGCCACACAGATACGCAGTATTTT. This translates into CSVRIAGHTDTQYF.